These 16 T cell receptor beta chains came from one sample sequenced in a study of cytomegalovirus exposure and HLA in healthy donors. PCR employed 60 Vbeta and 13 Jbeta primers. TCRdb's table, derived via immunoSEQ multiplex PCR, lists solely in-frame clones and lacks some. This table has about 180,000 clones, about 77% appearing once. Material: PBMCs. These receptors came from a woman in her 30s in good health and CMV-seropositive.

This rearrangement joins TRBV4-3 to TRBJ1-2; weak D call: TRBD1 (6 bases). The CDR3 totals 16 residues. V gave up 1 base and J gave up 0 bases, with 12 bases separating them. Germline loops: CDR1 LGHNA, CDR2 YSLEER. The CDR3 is CASSQGGGATNYGYTF. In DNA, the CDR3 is TGCGCCAGCAGCCAAGGTGGGGGGGCGACTAACTATGGCTACACCTTC.

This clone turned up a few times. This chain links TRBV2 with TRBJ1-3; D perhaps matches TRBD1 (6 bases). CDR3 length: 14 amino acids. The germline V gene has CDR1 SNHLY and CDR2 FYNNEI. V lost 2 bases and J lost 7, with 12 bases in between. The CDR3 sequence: CASSENRVGNTIYF. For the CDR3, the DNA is TGTGCCAGCAGTGAAAACAGGGTGGGGAACACCATATATTTT. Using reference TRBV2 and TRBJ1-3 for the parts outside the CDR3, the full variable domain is EPEVTQTPSHQVTQMGQEVILRCVPISNHLYFYWYRQILGQKVEFLVSFYNNEISEKSEIFDDQFSVERPDGSNFTLKIRSTKLEDSAMYFCASSENRVGNTIYFGEGSWLTVV.

CDR3 coding DNA: TGCAGCGTTGAAGGAGGGGGGGCAGGGGACACCGGGGAGCTGTTTTTT. Translated: CSVEGGGAGDTGELFF. The genes are TRBV29-1 and TRBJ2-2; D may be TRBD2 (7 bases). V gave up 1 base and J gave up 3 bases, with 15 bases separating them. The CDR3 consists of 16 residues. Germline CDR1 is SQVTM and CDR2 is ANQGSEA.

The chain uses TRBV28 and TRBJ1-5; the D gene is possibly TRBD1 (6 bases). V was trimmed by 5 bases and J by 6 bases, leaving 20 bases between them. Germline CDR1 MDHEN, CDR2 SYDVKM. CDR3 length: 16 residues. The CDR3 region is CASSRQGTQVGQPQHF. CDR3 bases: TGTGCCAGCAGTCGGCAGGGGACGCAGGTTGGTCAGCCCCAGCATTTT.

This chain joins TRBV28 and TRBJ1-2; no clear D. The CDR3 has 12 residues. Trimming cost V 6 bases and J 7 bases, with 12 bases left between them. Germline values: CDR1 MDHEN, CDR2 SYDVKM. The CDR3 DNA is TGTGCCAGCAGCCAGGTGGGCAGTGGCTACACCTTC. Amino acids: CASSQVGSGYTF.

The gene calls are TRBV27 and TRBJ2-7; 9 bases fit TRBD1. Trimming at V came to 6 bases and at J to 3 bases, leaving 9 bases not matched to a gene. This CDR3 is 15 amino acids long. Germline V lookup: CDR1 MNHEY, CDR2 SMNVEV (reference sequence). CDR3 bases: TGTGCCAGCAGAGCTTCCGGGACAGGGTTCTACGAGCAGTACTTC. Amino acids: CASRASGTGFYEQYF.

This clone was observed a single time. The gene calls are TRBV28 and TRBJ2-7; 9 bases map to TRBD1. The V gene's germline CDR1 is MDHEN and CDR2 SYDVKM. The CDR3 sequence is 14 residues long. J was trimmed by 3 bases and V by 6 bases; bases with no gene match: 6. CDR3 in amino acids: CASRTGTGLYEQYF. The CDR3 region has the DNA TGTGCCAGCAGAACCGGGACAGGGCTCTACGAGCAGTACTTC.

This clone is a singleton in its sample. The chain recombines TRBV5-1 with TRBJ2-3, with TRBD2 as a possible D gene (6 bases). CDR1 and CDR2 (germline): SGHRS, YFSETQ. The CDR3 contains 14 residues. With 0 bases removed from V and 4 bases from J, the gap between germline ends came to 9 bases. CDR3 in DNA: TGCGCCAGCAGCTTGGCCGGAGGGCCAGATACGCAGTATTTT. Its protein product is CASSLAGGPDTQYF.

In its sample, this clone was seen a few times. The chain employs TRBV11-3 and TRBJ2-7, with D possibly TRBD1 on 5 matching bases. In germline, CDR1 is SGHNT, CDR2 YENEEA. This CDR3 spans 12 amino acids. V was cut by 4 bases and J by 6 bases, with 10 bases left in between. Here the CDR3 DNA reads TGTGCCAGCAGCTCAGGGATGGGCGAGCAGTACTTC. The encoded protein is CASSSGMGEQYF.

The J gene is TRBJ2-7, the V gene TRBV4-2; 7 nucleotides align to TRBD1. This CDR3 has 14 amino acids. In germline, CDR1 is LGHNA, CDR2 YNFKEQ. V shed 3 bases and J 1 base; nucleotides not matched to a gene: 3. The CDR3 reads CASSQLQGSYEQYF. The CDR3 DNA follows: TGTGCCAGCAGCCAGTTACAGGGGTCCTACGAGCAGTACTTC.

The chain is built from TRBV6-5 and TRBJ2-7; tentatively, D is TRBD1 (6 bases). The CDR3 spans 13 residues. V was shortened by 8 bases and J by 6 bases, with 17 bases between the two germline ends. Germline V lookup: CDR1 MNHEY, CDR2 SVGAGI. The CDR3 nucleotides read TGTGCCAGCGCCATTAGAGGGGGATCCGAGCAGTACTTC. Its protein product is CASAIRGGSEQYF.

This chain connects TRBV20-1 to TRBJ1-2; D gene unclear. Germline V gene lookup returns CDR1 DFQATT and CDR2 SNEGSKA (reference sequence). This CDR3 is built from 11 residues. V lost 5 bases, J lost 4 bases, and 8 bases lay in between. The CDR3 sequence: CSAYSTYGYTF. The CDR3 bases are TGCAGTGCTTACAGCACCTATGGCTACACCTTC.

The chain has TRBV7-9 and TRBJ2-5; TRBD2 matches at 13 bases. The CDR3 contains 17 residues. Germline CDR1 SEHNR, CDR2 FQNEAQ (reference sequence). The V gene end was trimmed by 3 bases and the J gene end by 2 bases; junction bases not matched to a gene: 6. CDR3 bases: TGTGCCAGCAGCTTTGGACTAGCGGGGGACACACAAGAGACCCAGTACTTC. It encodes CASSFGLAGDTQETQYF.

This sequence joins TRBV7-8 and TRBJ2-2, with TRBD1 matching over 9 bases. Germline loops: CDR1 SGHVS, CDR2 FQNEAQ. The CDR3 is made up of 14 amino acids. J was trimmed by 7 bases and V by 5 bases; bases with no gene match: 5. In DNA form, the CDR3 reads TGTGCCAGCAGCAAACAGGGGGCTGGCGGGGAGCTGTTTTTT. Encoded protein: CASSKQGAGGELFF.

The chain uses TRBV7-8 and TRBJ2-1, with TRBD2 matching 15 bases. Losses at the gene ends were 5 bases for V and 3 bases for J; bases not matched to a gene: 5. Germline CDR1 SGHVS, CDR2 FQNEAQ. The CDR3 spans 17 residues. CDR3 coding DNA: TGTGCCAGCAGCCTGGGACTAGCGGGGGGAATCTACAATGAGCAGTTCTTC. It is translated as CASSLGLAGGIYNEQFF.

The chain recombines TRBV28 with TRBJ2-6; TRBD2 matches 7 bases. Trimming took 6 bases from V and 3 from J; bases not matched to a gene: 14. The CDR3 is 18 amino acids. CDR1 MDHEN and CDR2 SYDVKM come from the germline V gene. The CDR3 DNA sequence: TGTGCCAGCAGCCCCCGACGAAGAGGGGAGGGTGGGGCCAACGTCCTGACTTTC. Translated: CASSPRRRGEGGANVLTF.